What follows are 5 T cell receptor beta chains derived from one specimen sequenced in a study of blood T cells in healthy people across ages. For the second PCR, which ran for 7 to 11 cycles, a sample-barcoded 5' primer and a J-beta primer mix were used. In TCRdb, the 5' RACE reads were re-called with MiXCR into one record per CDR3 protein. This table holds 600,000 to 800,000 distinct CDR3 sequences, 20% to 25% found once. The sequenced sample was blood. The receptors come from a man aged 70-80 years in good health.

The chain recombines TRBV20-1 with TRBJ2-3, with 7 positions matching TRBD2. CDR1 DFQATT and CDR2 SNEGSKA come from the germline V gene (reference sequence). The CDR3 is 14 amino acids. V was pared by 8 bases and J by 0 bases, with 8 bases of the junction left unmatched. In DNA form, the CDR3 reads TGCAGTACTAACCCCGGGAGGAGCACAGATACGCAGTATTTT. Protein product: CSTNPGRSTDTQYF.

This chain uses TRBV7-2 with TRBJ2-1, with 11 bases aligning to TRBD2. The germline V gene has CDR1 SGHTA and CDR2 FQGNSA. J was trimmed by 7 bases and V by 7 bases; bases with no gene match: 6. CDR3 size: 14 residues. CDR3 loop: CASTEASGGNEQFF. The CDR3 DNA sequence: TGTGCCAGCACAGAGGCTAGCGGGGGGAATGAGCAGTTCTTC.

This clonotype has a handful of counts. The V call is TRBV2, the J call TRBJ2-1, with D possibly being TRBD1 (6 bases). The CDR3 has 15 residues. V shed 8 bases and J shed 2 bases, with 16 bases lying between them. Germline V lookup: CDR1 SNHLY, CDR2 FYNNEI. The CDR3 here is CASQQGTSPYNEQFF. The CDR3 DNA is TGTGCCAGCCAACAGGGTACTTCCCCCTACAATGAGCAGTTCTTC.

This clonotype was detected a few times. V and J are TRBV7-2 and TRBJ2-5; D is possibly TRBD1 (6 bases). The CDR3 is 15 amino acids. Trimming left V 0 bases short and J 0 bases short, with 8 bases between. The germline V gene encodes CDR1 SGHTA and CDR2 FQGNSA. CDR3 in DNA: TGTGCCAGCAGCTTAGCTCGGACAGACCAAGAGACCCAGTACTTC. Its protein is CASSLARTDQETQYF.

V gene TRBV4-1 combines with J gene TRBJ2-1; D possibly uses TRBD1 or TRBD2 (5 bases each). Between the trimmed V and J ends, which lost 4 bases and 12 bases, there was a span of 13 bases. Looked up from germline, CDR1 is MGHRA and CDR2 is YSYEKL. The CDR3 extends over 12 amino acids. The DNA for the CDR3 is TGCGCCAGCAGCCTCGAGGGTAGGGGGCAGTTCTTC. Translating it yields CASSLEGRGQFF.